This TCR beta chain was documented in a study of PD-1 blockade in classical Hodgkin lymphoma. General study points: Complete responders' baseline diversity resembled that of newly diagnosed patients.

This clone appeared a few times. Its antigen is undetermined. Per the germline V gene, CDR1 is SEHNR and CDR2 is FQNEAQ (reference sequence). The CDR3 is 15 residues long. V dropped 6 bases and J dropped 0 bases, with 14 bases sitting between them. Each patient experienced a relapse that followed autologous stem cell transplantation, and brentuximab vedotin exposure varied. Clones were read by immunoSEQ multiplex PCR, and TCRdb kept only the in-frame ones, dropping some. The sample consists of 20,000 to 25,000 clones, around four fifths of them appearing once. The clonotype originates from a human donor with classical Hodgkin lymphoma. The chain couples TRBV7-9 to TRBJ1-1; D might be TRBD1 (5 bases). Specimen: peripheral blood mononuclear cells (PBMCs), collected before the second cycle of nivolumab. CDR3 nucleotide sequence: TGTGCCAGCAGTCCGCTCAGGGACCTGAACACTGAAGCTTTCTTT. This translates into CASSPLRDLNTEAFF.